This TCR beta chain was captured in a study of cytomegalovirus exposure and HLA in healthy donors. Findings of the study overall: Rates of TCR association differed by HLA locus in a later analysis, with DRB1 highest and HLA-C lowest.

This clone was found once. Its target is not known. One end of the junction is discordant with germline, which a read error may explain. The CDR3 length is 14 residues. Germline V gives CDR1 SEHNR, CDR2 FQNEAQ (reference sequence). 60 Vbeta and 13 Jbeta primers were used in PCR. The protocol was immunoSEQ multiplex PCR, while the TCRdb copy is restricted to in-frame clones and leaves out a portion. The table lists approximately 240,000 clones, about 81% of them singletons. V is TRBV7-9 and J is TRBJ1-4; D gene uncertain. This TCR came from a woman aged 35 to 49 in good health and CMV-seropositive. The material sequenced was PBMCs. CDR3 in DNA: TGTTCCAGCAGCTTAGTCACAACTAATGAAAAACTGTTTTTT. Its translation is CSSSLVTTNEKLFF. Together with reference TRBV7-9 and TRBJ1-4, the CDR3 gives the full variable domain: DTGVSQNPRHKITKRGQNVTFRCDPISEHNRLYWYRQTLGQGPEFLTYFQNEAQLEKSRLLSDRFSAERPKGSFSTLEIQRTEQGDSAMYLCSSSLVTTNEKLFFGSGTQLSVL.